This T cell receptor beta chain derives from a study of radiation and T cells in renal cell carcinoma (dated by TCRdb to the early 2020s). For the study in its entirety: In total, 50 to 60 samples underwent TCR beta sequencing: approximately 26 tumors plus 27 peripheral blood samples. The last blood draw happened 4 weeks after radiation, timed to coincide with nephrectomy. Across all 53 samples, 3,800,000 or so unique CDR3 nucleotide sequences encoding roughly 2,800,000 unique CDR3 amino acid sequences were identified.

This clone was found a few times. The antigen it recognizes is unknown. Base qualities are not provided; no much larger clone lies one nucleotide away. The sample's time point label is to be understood as: blood 4 weeks post-SBRT, at nephrectomy. Explained via the paper, the treatment or condition label denotes: 15 Gy SBRT to primary tumor, nephrectomy 4 weeks later. Samples were obtained from a clinical trial, in which 15 Gy stereotactic body radiation therapy was delivered to primary renal cell carcinomas and nephrectomy was performed 4 weeks later. To follow tumor-enriched clonotypes, serial peripheral blood was collected from radiation-treated patients at baseline and at 2 weeks and 4 weeks after SBRT. Renal cell carcinoma with clear cell pathology was present in all patients. The QIAamp DNA Blood Mini Kit (Qiagen) was used to prepare genomic DNA for TCR sequencing. Only samples passing all quality control checks were included in the analyses.

Based on the germline V gene, the CDR1 and CDR2 sequences are SGDLS and YYNGEE. Including the terminal cysteine and phenylalanine, the CDR3 comprises 15 residues. Only CDR3 DNA is held: 45 bases, read in frame from base 1. V is shortened by 4 bases, J by 0 bases, and the region joining them spans 14 bases. General findings and caveats noted by the study authors: Blood repertoire dynamics were not followed beyond 4 weeks after treatment. In blood, the top tumor clonotypes increased from baseline to 2 weeks after radiation and then shrank by 4 weeks, which suggests a temporary expansion of tumor-resident clones. No pretreatment tumor biopsies were available, so the baseline intratumoral presence of clonotypes could not be determined. Because the trial had a single-armed design, the trial could not examine how radiation dose or scheduling affected the TCR repertoire.

TCR beta libraries were generated from genomic DNA with the immunoSEQ kit, following the manufacturer's recommendations. To prepare the libraries, a first multiplex PCR with proprietary primers was run, followed by a second PCR that added unique barcodes, and a bead cleanup was done after each round. Each sample batch included a kit-provided positive control reaction and a negative control reaction. The final libraries underwent checking on an Agilent 4200 TapeStation D1000 ScreenTape, volumetric pooling, and quantification by qPCR. Sequencing was performed on an Illumina NextSeq500 using a MidOutput 150-cycle cartridge, with 156 Read1 cycles, 15 Index1 cycles, and the kit custom primers. The pooled library was loaded at approximately 0.95 pM with about 20% PhiX control spiked in. Per the source publication's procedure: Vendor-processed data were analyzed in R, and a clonotype was defined as all T cells sharing the same CDR3 nucleotide sequence. For clone abundance analyses, frequencies were normalized to the 10,000 most abundant clones in each sample. Public T cell clones, averaging fewer than five per sample, were removed before analysis. Tumor-enriched clonotypes and baseline blood-enriched clonotypes were defined as those with an abundance difference of at least 32-fold between compartments. Clonotypes expanded or contracted between blood time points were identified with a beta-binomial differential abundance model. Similarity between tumor and blood repertoires was quantified using the Baroni-Urbani and Buser coefficient, and groups were compared with two-tailed Wilcoxon tests in R. The table comes from immuneACCESS by way of TCRdb, which keeps in-frame sequences with V and J called. Part of the clones is missing from these tables; in studies checked, under half for an unresolved V gene and the rest for unknown reasons. The V and J calls and clone size come from that table; D and trimming were worked out from the DNA. Present in this sample are about 74,000 clones, roughly nine tenths of which were seen just once. The ten largest account for 6% of the sample.

This TCR derives from a woman between 65 and 79 years old with renal cell carcinoma. Sequencing was performed on blood, taken from a patient whose treatment included radiotherapy and nephrectomy. The V gene is TRBV9 and the J gene is TRBJ2-7, and the D gene may be TRBD2, 7 bases matching. At the DNA level, the sequence is TGTGCCAGCAGCCCCTCGCGGGGGCTCTCCTACGAGCAGTACTTC. Its product reads: CASSPSRGLSYEQYF. When the CDR3 is completed using the reference TRBV9 and TRBJ2-7 genes on either side, the full variable domain is DSGVTQTPKHLITATGQRVTLRCSPRSGDLSVYWYQQSLDQGLQFLIQYYNGEERAKGNILERFSAQQFPDLHSELNLSSLELGDSALYFCASSPSRGLSYEQYFGPGTRLTVT.